This TCR beta chain comes out of a study of CD8+CD57+ T cells in acquired aplastic anemia. Study-level information: Sorted CD4+ and CD8+ cells gave an average of roughly 3.5 ug of DNA. Overall study results and limits: Patients and controls had CD8+ Simpson's diversity values that were not significantly distinct.

In the case of this clonotype: Its antigen is not known.

Profiles of TCR beta VDJ and CDR3 were generated from a genomic DNA template. TCRdb re-called the reads through MiXCR, storing one row per CDR3 protein. The sample lists under 200,000 distinct CDR3 sequences, over 70% occurring once. Only patients with CD8+CD57+ cell expansion on flow cytometry were chosen for sequencing. The CDR3 contains 14 residues. Trimming stripped 6 bases from V and 12 bases from J, with 24 bases between. Germline V gene lookup returns CDR1 DFQATT and CDR2 SNEGSKA (reference sequence). V is TRBV20-1 and J is TRBJ2-1; D is possibly TRBD1 or TRBD2 (7 bases each). The receptor's source is a human donor with aplastic anemia. The sample taken for sequencing was sorted CD4+, CD8+, or CD8+CD57+ T cells (not recorded which) from PBMCs. CDR3 in amino acids: CSATRDREGWVQFF. CDR3 nucleotides: TGCAGTGCCACGAGAGACAGGGAGGGTTGGGTGCAGTTCTTC.